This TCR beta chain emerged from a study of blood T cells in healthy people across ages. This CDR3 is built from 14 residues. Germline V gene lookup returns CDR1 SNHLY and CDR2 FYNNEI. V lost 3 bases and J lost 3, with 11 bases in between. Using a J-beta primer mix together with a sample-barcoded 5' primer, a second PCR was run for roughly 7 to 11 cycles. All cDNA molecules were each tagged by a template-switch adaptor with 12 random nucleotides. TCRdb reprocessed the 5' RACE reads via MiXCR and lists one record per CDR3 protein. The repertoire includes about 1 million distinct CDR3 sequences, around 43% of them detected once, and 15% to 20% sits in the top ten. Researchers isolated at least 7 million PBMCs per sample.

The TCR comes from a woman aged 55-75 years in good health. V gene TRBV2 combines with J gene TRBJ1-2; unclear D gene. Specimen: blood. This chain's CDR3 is CASSDLLTDYGYTF. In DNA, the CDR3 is TGTGCCAGCAGTGACCTTTTGACTGACTATGGCTACACCTTC.